The 3 T cell receptor beta chains below come from one sample, sequenced in a study of shared clonotypes between healthy human individuals. Data came from immunoSEQ multiplex PCR; TCRdb stores just in-frame clones and leaves some out. The sample consists of about 490,000 clones, 65% to 80% of them appearing once. Sequenced: PBMCs. The receptors were gathered from a woman aged 40 to 49 in good health. Some clones in this sample may be carry-over from other donors' samples.

This clone was seen once. The chain has TRBV27 and TRBJ1-6; D is unclear. Trimming stripped 4 bases from V and 7 bases from J, with 14 bases between. This CDR3 spans 15 amino acids. Looked up from germline, CDR1 is MNHEY and CDR2 is SMNVEV (reference sequence). This CDR3 reads CASSSPPGRNSPLHF. In DNA form, the CDR3 reads TGTGCCAGCAGTTCCCCCCCCGGACGGAATTCACCCCTCCACTTT.

Only a few counts were recorded for this clone. The chain has TRBV27 and TRBJ1-1; D might be TRBD1 (5 bases). CDR3 length equals 13 residues. Looked up from germline, CDR1 is MNHEY and CDR2 is SMNVEV (reference sequence). Deletions cut 0 bases from V and 8 bases from J, with 10 bases between. The CDR3 nucleotides are TGTGCCAGCAGTTTATCAGGGGTTTCCGAAGCTTTCTTT. Its translation is CASSLSGVSEAFF.

Notes on this clone: A far larger clone differs by one base, so this is likely a read error. The rearrangement joins TRBV9 to TRBJ2-1; 9 nucleotides line up with TRBD2. V shed 4 bases, J shed 6 bases, and the junction held 2 bases outside the gene matches. The V gene's germline CDR1 is SGDLS and CDR2 YYNGEE. There are 13 residues in the CDR3. The CDR3: CASSPGLANEQFF. In nucleotides, the CDR3 is TGTGCCAGCAGCCCGGGACTAGCCAATGAGCAGTTCTTC.